This TCR beta chain was found in a study of cytomegalovirus exposure and HLA in healthy donors (dated by TCRdb to about 2017). Looking at the study overall: An earlier analysis of 587 of the donors reported 276 Gb of sequence data and about 120 million unique TCR beta sequences obtained from about 179 million T cells. The later analysis used no new phenotypic data to find candidate immune exposures, relying instead on TCR beta sequences and their occurrence across donors. The genetic ancestry cluster associated with self-reported Caucasian donors included around four fifths of the roughly 380 genotyped donors. The T cell repertoires of around 730 subjects were profiled by immunosequencing and related to cytomegalovirus serostatus. A later analysis re-examined previously published TCR beta repertoires from several hundred donors and added high-resolution HLA genotyping to investigate patterns of TCR occurrence. To decide whether each TCR beta V gene segment behaved as functional or pseudogenic, an earlier analysis of fewer than 750 of the donors relied on high-throughput TCR beta sequencing. About 310 gigabases of sequencing data and tens of millions of unique TCR sequences were included in an early release covering 500 to 750 HLA-typed donors. All discovery cohort repertoires had been generated on a single sequencing platform. High-throughput TCR immunosequencing, statistical association of individual TCRs with disease status, and machine learning were combined to predict cytomegalovirus infection status. A later genetic analysis used genome-wide SNP genotypes for 398 of the 666 donors, treating that subset as a discovery cohort. Typing coverage varied by locus: roughly 620-640 donors for A, B, C, DRB1 and DQB1; around 560 for DQA1; more than 600 for DPA1; about 450 for DPB1. Among roughly 400 genotyped donors of the cohort, an average of roughly 240,000 unique TCR beta nucleotide sequences were sequenced per donor, approximately 20% of them non-productive. HLA typing covered class I and class II loci at four-digit resolution. Donor age, sex, ethnicity and CMV serostatus were collected together with the repertoire data. A separate validation cohort of over a hundred different subjects was used in addition to the 666-subject first cohort. The study aimed to test whether signatures of past pathogen exposure could be identified by cataloging public T cell receptors. A handful of DR-DQ haplotypes were handled as single units for association and clustering because linkage in the cohort was strong. Beyond this particular receptor, the publication reports: Three of the identified cytomegalovirus-associated TCR beta chains were confirmed in vitro to be specific for cytomegalovirus antigens. The study gave a list of about 170 TCR beta chains associated with cytomegalovirus. A cluster of highly shared sequence variants was judged likely to represent a technical artifact of the sequencing pipeline. Because the 87-base-pair reads could not distinguish some IMGT-functional V segments, including TRBV6-2 and TRBV6-3, those segments were excluded. Because HLA typing was unavailable for some donors at each locus, only the typed subset was used in association tests. For the cohort, immune exposure information was limited to CMV serostatus. According to a later genetic analysis, donors in an Asian-associated ancestry cluster had fewer N-insertions in productive TCRs than the approximately 710-donor mean. A later analysis found that HLA-associated TCR beta chains were more clonally expanded and had lower generation probabilities than equally common non-associated chains. Most TCR sequences were observed very rarely across donors, whereas some public TCRs were present in many individuals. Because counts were too low, about 15 rarely observed V segments, including chromosome 9 orphons, were left out of the earlier analysis of approximately 500 of the donors. It was suggested by the authors that the approach could potentially be generalized to other disease states and immunological phenotypes. In a later analysis, most CMV-associated TCR beta chains were found to appear HLA-restricted, with HLA associations seemingly driven largely by CMV exposure. A later analysis reported that several top co-occurrence clusters appeared linked to parvovirus B19, influenza, CMV and Epstein-Barr virus. In a later analysis, the rate of TCR association differed among HLA loci, with DRB1 alleles having the most associated TCRs and HLA-C alleles having the fewest. Assigning TCR associations to individual alleles was difficult when HLA alleles, especially DR and DQ, strongly co-occurred. An earlier analysis of roughly 570 of the donors showed that most TCR beta V segments appeared in productive rearrangements either about 90% or about 30% of the time, which broadly matched IMGT annotations. Only TCR beta chains were sequenced in this cohort, and the absence of alpha or paired-chain data limited detectable features. The presence/absence analyses assumed that sequencing depth was roughly uniform across donors, and that assumption may not be true. Correlated functional status among segregating V segments might be attributable to linkage disequilibrium, but an unknown experimental factor could not be ruled out. Specific HLA alleles were associated with about 17,000 TCR beta sequences at a false discovery rate of 0.05 in a later analysis. The classifier was reported to diagnose cytomegalovirus status with high specificity and sensitivity in both the original and validation cohorts. A further reported finding was that TCR beta sequences accurately predicted the HLA-A and HLA-B alleles for most subjects in the first cohort. V-gene and J-gene trimming of TCR beta chains was associated with a missense DCLRE1C variant in a later genetic analysis, and the association was replicated in an independent cohort.

The cohort consisted of 650 to 850 healthy bone marrow donors. At the time of sampling, all cohort members were nominally healthy, though unrecorded immune exposures were likely present. The donor tested CMV seronegative and was one of the 352 seronegative cohort members. Every donor gave a peripheral blood sample, and the peripheral blood mononuclear cells from that sample were used for TCR beta sequencing. The Qiagen DNeasy Blood Extraction Kit was used to extract genomic DNA from the blood cell samples. In the germline V gene, CDR1 corresponds to KGHSH and CDR2 to LQKENI. Taken from cysteine to phenylalanine, the CDR3 has 16 residues. Solely the CDR3 DNA is kept, with 48 bases framed from the first base. For this chain, trimming is 2 bases at the V end and 3 bases at the J end, and the number of junction bases without a gene match is 8. Receptor amplification or capture employed the immunoSEQ multiplex PCR assay. For the multiplex PCR, a mixture combining 60 forward primers for TCR Vbeta segments and 13 reverse primers for TCR Jbeta segments was used. The CDR3 region of rearranged TCR beta genes was amplified from genomic DNA with a multiplex PCR assay. The Illumina HiSeq System was used to sequence the amplified TCR beta libraries as 87-base-pair reads. In the paper's pipeline: A later analysis tallied tens of millions of unique TCR beta chains across the 666 repertoires, and approximately 12 million of those chains were shared by two or more donors. To remove PCR and sequencing errors, raw reads were error-corrected and collapsed into unique sequences using a nearest-neighbor algorithm that merged closely related sequences. V, D and J gene segments were assigned by aligning CDR3 sequences to IMGT reference sequences. For a sequence to be retained, a match of at least six nucleotides was required to both a V gene segment and a J gene segment. Rearrangements were classified as productive when the CDR3 lacked stop codons and remained in frame with V and J, and all other rearrangements were classified as non-productive. CDR3 was defined according to IMGT convention as the region running from the second conserved V-encoded cysteine to the conserved J-encoded phenylalanine. The earlier analysis of some 550 of the donors excluded any sequence lacking an unambiguous match to a single V gene segment. In an earlier analysis of 450 to 700 of the donors, V segments were called functional above 56.7% productive rearrangements and were called segregating when the between-donor standard deviation exceeded 5%. A statistical classification framework was built to diagnose cytomegalovirus status from the catalog of TCR beta chain sequences. V and J gene assignment, in a later analysis, came from comparing TCR nucleotide sequences with IMGT/GENE-DB human TR gene sequences. In a later analysis, CDR3 sequences and most-parsimonious VDJ recombination scenarios were assigned using the TCRdist pipeline. A later analysis defined each TCR beta chain by its CDR3 amino acid sequence plus V-gene family, and excluded reads lacking a unique V-gene family. To address suspected cross-contamination and a sequencing artifact, a later analysis removed around 600 highly shared, low-generation-probability nucleotide sequences. For each public chain, a later analysis derived a clonal expansion index from normalized ranks of inferred template counts within each repertoire. Generation probabilities in a later analysis came from a VDJ recombination model fitted to out-of-frame rearrangements, and those results were checked against IGoR. A later analysis scored TCR-TCR, TCR-HLA and TCR-CMV co-occurrence with hypergeometric tests, applying a repertoire-size bias correction to TCR pairs. False discovery rates were estimated in a later analysis by permuting HLA or CMV assignments 20 times. In a later analysis, co-occurring TCRs were grouped with DBSCAN, and TCRdist sequence similarity was added when clustering was performed within HLA-allele-positive subsets. Repertoires with fewer than 30,000 or more than 120,000 public chains, plus five repertoires with anomalous nucleotide sharing, were excluded from co-occurrence clustering. Imported from immuneACCESS, the table was reduced by TCRdb to in-frame sequences with V and J called. These copies leave out some clones; in studies compared against another copy, an unresolved V gene accounts for under half, and the cause of the remainder is not known. V and J calls and clone size are copied from that table; D and trimming were computed from the DNA. This sample holds about 180,000 clones; about 81% were observed only once. 1.5% to 1.9% of the sample rests with the top ten.

Turning to this clone: The antigen it recognizes is unknown. There are no base qualities to consult, and no much larger clone falls within one base.

Sequenced: PBMCs. Here the chain combines TRBV18 and TRBJ2-3; the junction holds 7 bases that match TRBD2. This receptor was obtained from a man aged 35 to 55 in good health and CMV-seronegative. At the DNA level, the sequence is TGTGCCAGCTCACCAAATGCAGCGGGGCGAACAGATACGCAGTATTTT. It encodes CASSPNAAGRTDTQYF.